The rows below give T cell receptor beta chains drawn from one sample of a study of glioma-infiltrating T cells after dendritic cell vaccination. The method was immunoSEQ multiplex PCR; TCRdb's version includes in-frame clones alone and lacks a portion of them. The sample contains roughly 100,000 clones, 90% of which appear only once. The material was blood, obtained after dendritic cell vaccination. The receptor source for this set is a human donor with glioblastoma. The CDR3 runs from the conserved cysteine through the conserved F or W. A D gene is named only where the DNA matches it firmly. A clone size is listed for some rows: how often the clone was seen (once, few, many), or a class if it is expanded.

J gene	clone size	D gene	V gene	CDR3 protein	CDR3 DNA
TRBJ2-5	-	TRBD2	TRBV2	CASSERRTSAKETQYF	TGTGCCAGCAGTGAGAGGAGAACTAGCGCCAAAGAGACCCAGTACTTC
TRBJ2-3	-	-	TRBV15	CATRSTEGESDTQYF	TGTGCCACCCGTTCCACGGAGGGAGAGTCAGATACGCAGTATTTT
TRBJ2-3	-	TRBD2	TRBV6-1	CATRGLADFTDTQYF	TGTGCCACCCGGGGACTAGCGGATTTCACAGATACGCAGTATTTT
TRBJ1-2	-	TRBD1	TRBV18	CASSPQGQGGYTF	TGTGCCAGCTCACCACAGGGACAGGGGGGCTACACCTTC
TRBJ1-2	-	-	TRBV27	CASSPGMVTGYGYTF	TGTGCCAGCAGTCCCGGAATGGTGACGGGTTATGGCTACACCTTC
TRBJ2-7	-	TRBD1	TRBV4-2	CASSQEAGQGYEQYF	TGTGCCAGCAGCCAAGAAGCAGGACAGGGCTACGAGCAGTACTTC
TRBJ2-2	once	TRBD2	TRBV5-4	CASSLESTSGSFGELFF	TGTGCCAGCAGCTTAGAATCGACTAGCGGGAGTTTCGGGGAGCTGTTTTTT
TRBJ2-7	few	-	TRBV11-3	CASSSLQRSYEQYF	TGTGCCAGCAGCTCCTTACAACGTTCCTACGAGCAGTACTTC
TRBJ2-1	-	TRBD1	TRBV2	CASSDGQGSNEQFF	TGTGCCAGCAGTGATGGACAGGGGAGCAATGAGCAGTTCTTC
TRBJ2-7	-	TRBD2	TRBV11-2	CASSLVAQTSGMSYEQYF	TGTGCCAGCAGCTTAGTGGCCCAAACTAGCGGGATGTCCTACGAGCAGTACTTC
TRBJ2-7	-	TRBD2	TRBV7-9	CASGGGGSYEQYF	TGTGCCTCCGGCGGCGGGGGGTCTTACGAGCAGTACTTC
TRBJ1-2	-	-	TRBV2	CASRSNAPITF	TGTGCCAGCAGGAGCAACGCCCCCATAACCTTC
TRBJ2-7	few	TRBD2	TRBV5-1	CASSFTSGSVREQYF	TGCGCCAGCAGCTTTACTAGCGGGAGCGTTCGCGAGCAGTACTTC
TRBJ2-3	-	-	TRBV10-2	CATLPEGGPTDTQYF	TGCGCCACCCTACCCGAGGGGGGGCCTACAGATACGCAGTATTTT
TRBJ2-5	-	-	TRBV21-1	CASSYGETQYF	TGTGCCAGCTCCTACGGGGAGACCCAGTACTTC
TRBJ2-2	-	TRBD2	TRBV5-1	CASGERGDTGELFF	TGCGCCAGCGGGGAGCGGGGGGACACCGGGGAGCTGTTTTTT
TRBJ2-1	-	TRBD2	TRBV27	CASSLSRNLAGKIYNEQFF	TGTGCCAGCAGTTTATCGAGGAACCTAGCGGGAAAGATATACAATGAGCAGTTCTTC
TRBJ2-1	-	-	TRBV7-8	CASSTRDNEQFF	TGTGCCAGCAGCACCAGGGATAATGAGCAGTTCTTC
TRBJ2-6	-	-	TRBV9	CASSPSIGAGANVLTF	TGTGCCAGCAGCCCCTCCATAGGGGCTGGGGCCAACGTCCTGACTTTC
TRBJ2-2	-	-	TRBV2	CASKIGDTGELFF	TGTGCCAGCAAGATCGGGGACACCGGGGAGCTGTTTTTT
TRBJ1-5	-	TRBD1	TRBV18	CASSPGTGRSNQPQHF	TGTGCCAGCTCACCAGGGACAGGACGAAGCAATCAGCCCCAGCATTTT
TRBJ1-2	-	-	TRBV11-3	CASSSLMEDGYTF	TGTGCCAGCAGCTCTTTAATGGAGGATGGCTACACCTTC
TRBJ2-5	-	TRBD1	TRBV6-5	CASKFTGGRETQYF	TGTGCCAGCAAGTTCACAGGGGGCAGAGAGACCCAGTACTTC
TRBJ2-2	-	TRBD1	TRBV5-6	CASSLMDRETGELFF	TGTGCCAGCAGCTTGATGGACAGGGAAACCGGGGAGCTGTTTTTT
TRBJ1-1	-	TRBD1	TRBV30	CAWSLTGAPNTEAFF	TGTGCCTGGAGTTTAACAGGGGCCCCGAACACTGAAGCTTTCTTT
TRBJ2-7	few	-	TRBV5-5	CASSLAGAGGHF	TGTGCCAGCAGCTTGGCCGGGGCCGGAGGGCACTTC
TRBJ1-4	-	-	TRBV19	CASSIAVEEKLFF	TGTGCCAGTAGTATAGCGGTGGAGGAAAAACTGTTTTTT
TRBJ2-7	-	TRBD2	TRBV5-5	CASSSGGYEQYF	TGTGCCAGCTCTTCGGGGGGGTACGAGCAGTACTTC
TRBJ1-5	few	-	TRBV2	CASTLGEGGQPQHF	TGTGCCAGCACCCTGGGGGAGGGGGGTCAGCCCCAGCATTTT
TRBJ1-2	once	-	TRBV2	CASSVGRGTGYGYTF	TGTGCCAGCAGTGTGGGCAGGGGCACTGGATATGGCTACACCTTC
TRBJ2-1	-	TRBD1	TRBV5-1	CASSPDRAYNEQFF	TGCGCCAGCAGCCCGGACAGGGCCTACAATGAGCAGTTCTTC
TRBJ1-2	-	TRBD1	TRBV7-8	CASSSTPGTEGSNYGYTF	TGTGCCAGCAGCTCCACTCCCGGGACAGAAGGGTCTAACTATGGCTACACCTTC
TRBJ2-3	few	-	TRBV12-2	CASRHIRQTQYF	TGTGCAAGTCGTCACATCAGGCAGACGCAGTATTTT
TRBJ1-6	-	TRBD1	TRBV19	CASSLTGTANSPLHF	TGTGCCAGTAGTTTAACCGGGACAGCAAATTCACCCCTCCACTTT
TRBJ1-1	-	TRBD1	TRBV2	CASENRGRNTEAFF	TGTGCCAGCGAAAACAGGGGTAGAAACACTGAAGCTTTCTTT
TRBJ1-2	-	-	TRBV25-1	CASSDETVGLYTF	TGTGCCAGCAGTGATGAGACGGTGGGCCTCTACACCTTC
TRBJ2-3	-	-	TRBV5-1	CASSLEPSRDTQYF	TGCGCCAGCAGCTTGGAGCCTAGCAGGGATACGCAGTATTTT
TRBJ2-2	-	TRBD2	TRBV7-6	CASSLRTSRNTGELFF	TGTGCCAGCAGCTTACGGACTAGCAGGAACACCGGGGAGCTGTTTTTT
TRBJ1-3	few	-	TRBV14	CASSQGGGSGNTIYF	TGTGCCAGCAGCCAAGGGGGCGGCTCTGGAAACACCATATATTTT
TRBJ1-2	once	-	TRBV6-4	CASSAGINYGYTF	TGTGCCAGCAGCGCGGGAATAAACTATGGCTACACCTTC
TRBJ1-4	-	TRBD1	TRBV27	CASSYRPGQSNEKLFF	TGTGCCAGCAGTTACCGGCCGGGACAGAGTAATGAAAAACTGTTTTTT
TRBJ2-2	-	TRBD1	TRBV6-1	CASSVRQGLGTGELFF	TGTGCCAGCAGTGTTCGACAGGGATTGGGCACCGGGGAGCTGTTTTTT
TRBJ2-2	once	-	TRBV7-9	CASSFRTNTGELFF	TGTGCCAGCAGCTTTCGTACGAACACCGGGGAGCTGTTTTTT
TRBJ2-2	-	TRBD1	TRBV14	CASSQDRVTGELFF	TGTGCCAGCAGCCAGGACAGGGTTACCGGGGAGCTGTTTTTT
TRBJ1-2	-	-	TRBV30	CAWSYRGGADLGGYTF	TGTGCCTGGAGTTACCGTGGGGGGGCAGACCTCGGTGGCTACACCTTC
TRBJ2-7	once	-	TRBV18	CASSRGQYEQYF	TGTGCCAGCTCCCGAGGACAGTACGAGCAGTACTTC
TRBJ1-1	-	-	TRBV9	CASSSRGGGAEAFF	TGTGCCAGCAGCTCGCGCGGCGGCGGCGCTGAAGCTTTCTTT
TRBJ1-3	-	-	TRBV7-2	CASSLGGTAGNTIYF	TGTGCCAGCAGCTTAGGTGGGACTGCTGGAAACACCATATATTTT